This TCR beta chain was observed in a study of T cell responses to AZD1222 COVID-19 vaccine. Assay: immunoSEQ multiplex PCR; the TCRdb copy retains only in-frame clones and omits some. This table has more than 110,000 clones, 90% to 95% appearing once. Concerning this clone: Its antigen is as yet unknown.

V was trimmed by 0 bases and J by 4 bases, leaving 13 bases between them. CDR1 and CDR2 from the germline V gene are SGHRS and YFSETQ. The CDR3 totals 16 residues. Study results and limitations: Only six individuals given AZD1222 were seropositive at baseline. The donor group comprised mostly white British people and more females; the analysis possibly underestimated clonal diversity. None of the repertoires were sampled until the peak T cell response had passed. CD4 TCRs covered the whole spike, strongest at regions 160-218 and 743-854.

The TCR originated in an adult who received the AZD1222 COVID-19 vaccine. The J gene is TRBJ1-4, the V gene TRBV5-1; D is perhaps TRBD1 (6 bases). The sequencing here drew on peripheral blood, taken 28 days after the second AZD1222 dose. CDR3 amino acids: CASSLVRGRGNEKLFF. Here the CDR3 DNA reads TGCGCCAGCAGCTTGGTTCGGGGCAGGGGTAATGAAAAACTGTTTTTT.